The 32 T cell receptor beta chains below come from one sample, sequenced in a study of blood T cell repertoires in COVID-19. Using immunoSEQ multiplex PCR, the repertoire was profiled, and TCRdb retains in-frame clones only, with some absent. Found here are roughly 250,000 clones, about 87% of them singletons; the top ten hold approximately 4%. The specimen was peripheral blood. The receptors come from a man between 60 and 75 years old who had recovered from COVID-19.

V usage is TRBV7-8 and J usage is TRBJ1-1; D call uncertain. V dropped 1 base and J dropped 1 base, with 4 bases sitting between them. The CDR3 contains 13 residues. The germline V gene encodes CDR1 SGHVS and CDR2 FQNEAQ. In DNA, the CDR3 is TGTGCCAGCAGCTTAGTTCGGAACACTGAAGCTTTCTTT. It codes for CASSLVRNTEAFF.

This CDR3 is CASRPSGGYEQYF. The CDR3 DNA reads as TGTGCCAGCCGCCCCTCGGGGGGCTACGAGCAGTACTTC. The chain joins TRBV12-3 or TRBV12-4 to TRBJ2-7; 7 bases are a match to TRBD2. With V trimmed by 8 bases and J by 3 bases, 7 bases remained unmatched. The CDR3 is made up of 13 amino acids.

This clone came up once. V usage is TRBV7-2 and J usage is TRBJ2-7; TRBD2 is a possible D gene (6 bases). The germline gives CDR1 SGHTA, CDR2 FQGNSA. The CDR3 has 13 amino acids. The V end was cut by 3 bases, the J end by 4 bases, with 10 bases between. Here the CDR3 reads CASSFGRLYEQYF. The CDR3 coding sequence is TGTGCCAGCAGCTTTGGGAGGCTTTACGAGCAGTACTTC.

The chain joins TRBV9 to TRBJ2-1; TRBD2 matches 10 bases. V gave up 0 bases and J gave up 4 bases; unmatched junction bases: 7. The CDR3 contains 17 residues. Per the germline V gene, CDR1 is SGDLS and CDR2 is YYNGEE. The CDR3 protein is CASSVGLAGAKYNEQFF. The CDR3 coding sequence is TGTGCCAGCAGCGTAGGTCTAGCGGGGGCCAAGTACAATGAGCAGTTCTTC.

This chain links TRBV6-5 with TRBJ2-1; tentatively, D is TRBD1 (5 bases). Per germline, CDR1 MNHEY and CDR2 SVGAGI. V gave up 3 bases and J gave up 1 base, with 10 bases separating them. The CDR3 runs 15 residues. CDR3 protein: CASSYKGFSYNEQFF. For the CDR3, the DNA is TGTGCCAGCAGTTATAAGGGGTTTTCCTACAATGAGCAGTTCTTC.

This chain's CDR3 is CASSFRGSQARETQYF. The CDR3 nucleotides read TGTGCCAGCAGCTTTCGGGGTAGCCAAGCTCGGGAGACCCAGTACTTC. The V and J genes are TRBV7-9 and TRBJ2-5; D is perhaps TRBD2 (5 bases). CDR1 is SEHNR and CDR2 is FQNEAQ in the germline V gene (reference sequence). The CDR3 contains 16 residues. V was trimmed by 3 bases and J by 5 bases, leaving 19 bases between them.

CDR3 DNA: TGTGCCAGCAGCGTGCGACAGGTGAACACTGAAGCTTTCTTT. Its protein product is CASSVRQVNTEAFF. The chain employs TRBV9 and TRBJ1-1, with D perhaps TRBD1 (6 bases). Germline loops: CDR1 SGDLS, CDR2 YYNGEE. This CDR3 has 14 amino acids. The V gene lost 2 bases and the J gene lost 0 bases, with 8 bases spanning the gap.

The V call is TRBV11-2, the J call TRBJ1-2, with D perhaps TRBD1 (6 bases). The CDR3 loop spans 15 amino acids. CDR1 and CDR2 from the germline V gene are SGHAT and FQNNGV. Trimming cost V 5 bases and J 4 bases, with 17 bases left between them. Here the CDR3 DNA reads TGTGCCAGCAGCCCATTCGGTGGCAGGGGCTATGGCTACACCTTC. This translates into CASSPFGGRGYGYTF. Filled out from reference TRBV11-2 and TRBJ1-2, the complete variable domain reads EAGVAQSPRYKIIEKRQSVAFWCNPISGHATLYWYQQILGQGPKLLIQFQNNGVVDDSQLPKDRFSAERLKGVDSTLKIQPAKLEDSAVYLCASSPFGGRGYGYTFGSGTRLTVV.

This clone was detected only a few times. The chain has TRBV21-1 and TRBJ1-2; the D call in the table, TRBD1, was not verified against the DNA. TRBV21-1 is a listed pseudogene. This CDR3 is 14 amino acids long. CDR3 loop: CASSKATHNYGYTF. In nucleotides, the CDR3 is TGTGCCAGCAGCAAAGCCACACATAACTATGGCTACACCTTC.

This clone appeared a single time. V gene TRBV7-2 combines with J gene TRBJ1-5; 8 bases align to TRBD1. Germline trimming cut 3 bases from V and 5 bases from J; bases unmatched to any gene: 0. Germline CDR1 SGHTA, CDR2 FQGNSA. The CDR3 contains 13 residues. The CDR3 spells CASSLDRDQPQHF. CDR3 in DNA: TGTGCCAGCAGCTTGGACAGGGATCAGCCCCAGCATTTT.

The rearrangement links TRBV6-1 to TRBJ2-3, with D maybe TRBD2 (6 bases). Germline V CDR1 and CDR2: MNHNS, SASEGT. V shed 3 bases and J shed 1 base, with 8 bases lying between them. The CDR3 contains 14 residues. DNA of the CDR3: TGTGCCAGCAGTGATGAGCGGGGCACAGATACGCAGTATTTT. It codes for CASSDERGTDTQYF.

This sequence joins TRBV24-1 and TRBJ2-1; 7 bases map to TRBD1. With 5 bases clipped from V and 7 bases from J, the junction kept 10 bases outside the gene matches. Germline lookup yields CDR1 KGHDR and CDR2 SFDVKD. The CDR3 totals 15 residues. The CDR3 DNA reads TGTGCCACCAGTGGGGGGCAGTTACAGGGGAATGAGCAGTTCTTC. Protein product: CATSGGQLQGNEQFF.

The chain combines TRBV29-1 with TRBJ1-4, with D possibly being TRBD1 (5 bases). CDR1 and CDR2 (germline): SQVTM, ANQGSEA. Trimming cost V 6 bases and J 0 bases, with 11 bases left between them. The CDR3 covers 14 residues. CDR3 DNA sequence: TGCAGCGTCTACGGGACTTCAACTAATGAAAAACTGTTTTTT. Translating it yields CSVYGTSTNEKLFF.

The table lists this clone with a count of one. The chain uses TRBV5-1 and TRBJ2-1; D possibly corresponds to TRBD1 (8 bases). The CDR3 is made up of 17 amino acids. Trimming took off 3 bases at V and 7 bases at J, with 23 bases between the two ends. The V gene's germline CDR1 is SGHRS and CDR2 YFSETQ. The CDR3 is CASSSPSQGGVINEQFF. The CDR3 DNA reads TGCGCCAGCAGCTCCCCCTCACAGGGGGGGGTAATAAATGAGCAGTTCTTC.

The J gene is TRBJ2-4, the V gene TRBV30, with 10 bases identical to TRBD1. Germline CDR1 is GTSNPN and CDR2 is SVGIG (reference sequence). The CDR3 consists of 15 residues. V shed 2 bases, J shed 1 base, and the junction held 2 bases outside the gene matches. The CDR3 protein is CAWSRQGAAKNIQYF. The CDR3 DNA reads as TGTGCCTGGAGTCGACAGGGGGCTGCCAAAAACATTCAGTACTTC.

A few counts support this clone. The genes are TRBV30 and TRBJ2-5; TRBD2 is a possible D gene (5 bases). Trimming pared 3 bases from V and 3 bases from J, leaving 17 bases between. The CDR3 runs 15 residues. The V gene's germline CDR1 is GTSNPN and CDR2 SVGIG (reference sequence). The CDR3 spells CAWSPRGTSKETQYF. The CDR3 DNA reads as TGTGCCTGGAGCCCCCGGGGTACCTCCAAAGAGACCCAGTACTTC.

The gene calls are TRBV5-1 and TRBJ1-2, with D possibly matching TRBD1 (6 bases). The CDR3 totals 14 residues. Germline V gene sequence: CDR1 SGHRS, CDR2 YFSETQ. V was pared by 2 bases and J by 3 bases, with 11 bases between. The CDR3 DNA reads TGCGCCAGCAGCTTAACGTCAGGGGACTATGGCTACACCTTC. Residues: CASSLTSGDYGYTF.

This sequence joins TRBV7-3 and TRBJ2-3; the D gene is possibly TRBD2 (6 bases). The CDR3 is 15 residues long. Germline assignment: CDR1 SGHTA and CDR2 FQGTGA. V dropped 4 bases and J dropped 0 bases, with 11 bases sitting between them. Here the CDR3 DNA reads TGTGCCAGCAGCTCCTTCGGGGGTAGCACAGATACGCAGTATTTT. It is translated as CASSSFGGSTDTQYF. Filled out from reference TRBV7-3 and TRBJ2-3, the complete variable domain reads GAGVSQTPSNKVTEKGKYVELRCDPISGHTALYWYRQSLGQGPEFLIYFQGTGAADDSGLPNDRFFAVRPEGSVSTLKIQRTERGDSAVYLCASSSFGGSTDTQYFGPGTRLTVL.

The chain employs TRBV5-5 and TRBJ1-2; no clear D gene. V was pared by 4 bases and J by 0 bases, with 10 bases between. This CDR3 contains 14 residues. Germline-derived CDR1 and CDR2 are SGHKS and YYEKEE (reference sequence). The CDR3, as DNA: TGTGCCAGCAGCCCGGCGGGTCCTAACTATGGCTACACCTTC. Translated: CASSPAGPNYGYTF.

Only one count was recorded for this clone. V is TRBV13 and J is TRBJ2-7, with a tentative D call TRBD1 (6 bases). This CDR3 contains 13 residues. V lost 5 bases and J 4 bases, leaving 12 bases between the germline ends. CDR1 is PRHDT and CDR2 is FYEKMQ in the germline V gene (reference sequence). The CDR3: CASSVTGMYEQYF. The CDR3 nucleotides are TGTGCCAGCAGCGTAACAGGGATGTACGAGCAGTACTTC.

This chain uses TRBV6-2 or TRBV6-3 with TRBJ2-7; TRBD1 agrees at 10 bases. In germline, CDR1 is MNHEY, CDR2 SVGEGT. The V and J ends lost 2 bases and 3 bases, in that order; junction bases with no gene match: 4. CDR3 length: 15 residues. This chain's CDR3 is CASSYVGTGDYEQYF. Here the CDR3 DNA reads TGTGCCAGCAGTTACGTCGGGACAGGGGACTACGAGCAGTACTTC.

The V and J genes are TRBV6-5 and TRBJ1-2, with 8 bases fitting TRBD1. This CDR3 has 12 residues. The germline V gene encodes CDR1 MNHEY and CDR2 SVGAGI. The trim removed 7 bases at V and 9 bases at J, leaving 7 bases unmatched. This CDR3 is CASKPGGVRYTF. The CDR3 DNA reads TGTGCCAGCAAGCCAGGGGGCGTCCGCTACACCTTC.

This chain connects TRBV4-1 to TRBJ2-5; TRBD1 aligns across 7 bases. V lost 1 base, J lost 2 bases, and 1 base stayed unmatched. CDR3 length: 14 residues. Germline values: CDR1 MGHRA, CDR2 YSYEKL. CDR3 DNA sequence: TGCGCCAGCAGCCAAGGGACAGGTCAAGAGACCCAGTACTTC. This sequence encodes CASSQGTGQETQYF.

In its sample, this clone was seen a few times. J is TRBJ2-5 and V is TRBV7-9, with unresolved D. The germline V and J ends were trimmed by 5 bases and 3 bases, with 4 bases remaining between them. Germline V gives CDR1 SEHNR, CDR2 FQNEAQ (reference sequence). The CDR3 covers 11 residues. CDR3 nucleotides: TGTGCCAGCAGCCGTAAAGAGACCCAGTACTTC. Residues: CASSRKETQYF.

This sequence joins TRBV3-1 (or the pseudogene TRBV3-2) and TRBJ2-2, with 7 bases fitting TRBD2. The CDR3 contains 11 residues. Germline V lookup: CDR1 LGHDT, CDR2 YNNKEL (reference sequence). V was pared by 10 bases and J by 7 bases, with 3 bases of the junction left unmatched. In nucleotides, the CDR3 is TGTGCCACCGGACTAGTCGGGGAGCTGTTTTTT. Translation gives CATGLVGELFF.

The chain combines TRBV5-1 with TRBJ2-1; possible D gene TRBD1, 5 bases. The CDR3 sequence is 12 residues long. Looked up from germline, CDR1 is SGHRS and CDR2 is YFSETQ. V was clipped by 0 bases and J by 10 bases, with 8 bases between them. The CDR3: CASSLEGAEQFF. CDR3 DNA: TGCGCCAGCAGCTTGGAAGGGGCCGAGCAGTTCTTC.

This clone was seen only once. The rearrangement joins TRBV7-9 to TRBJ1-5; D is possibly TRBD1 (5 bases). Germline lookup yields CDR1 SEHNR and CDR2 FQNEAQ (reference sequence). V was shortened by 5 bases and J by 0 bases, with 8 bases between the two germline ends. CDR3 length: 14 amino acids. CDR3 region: CASSGDSSNQPQHF. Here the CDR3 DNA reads TGTGCCAGCAGCGGCGACAGTAGCAATCAGCCCCAGCATTTT.

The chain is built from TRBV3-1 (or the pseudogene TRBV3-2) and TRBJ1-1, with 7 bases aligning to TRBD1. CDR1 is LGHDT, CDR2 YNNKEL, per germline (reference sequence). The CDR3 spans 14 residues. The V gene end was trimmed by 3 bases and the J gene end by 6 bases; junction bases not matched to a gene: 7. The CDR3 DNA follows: TGTGCCAGCAGCCAGTTCCAGGGGGGCTCTGAAGCTTTCTTT. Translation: CASSQFQGGSEAFF.

CDR3 nucleotide sequence: TGTGCCACCAGCAGAGATCACAGCCAGGGGGGATATCGGGCTGAAGCTTTCTTT. It codes for CATSRDHSQGGYRAEAFF. V and J are TRBV15 and TRBJ1-1; 7 bases are shared with TRBD1. J lost 6 bases, V lost 0 bases, and 16 bases had no gene match. This CDR3 is 18 amino acids long. The germline V gene has CDR1 LNHNV and CDR2 YYDKDF (reference sequence).

CDR3 loop: CASSQDLVAGGPTDTQYF. The CDR3 coding sequence is TGTGCCAGCAGCCAAGATCTTGTAGCGGGGGGACCCACAGATACGCAGTATTTT. The chain has TRBV3-1 (or the pseudogene TRBV3-2) and TRBJ2-3; 10 bases fit TRBD2. The germline V gene has CDR1 LGHDT and CDR2 YNNKEL (reference sequence). J lost 2 bases, V lost 0 bases, and 8 bases had no gene match. This CDR3 spans 18 amino acids.

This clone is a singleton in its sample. This chain's CDR3 is CASNGLVADETQYF. Written as DNA, the CDR3 is TGCGCCAGCAACGGACTAGTAGCGGATGAGACCCAGTACTTC. The V gene is TRBV5-1, the J gene TRBJ2-5; 7 nucleotides line up with TRBD2. The length of the CDR3 is 14 residues. Germline V CDR1 and CDR2: SGHRS, YFSETQ. The J segment lost 5 bases and the V segment lost 6 bases, leaving 10 bases of the junction unmatched.

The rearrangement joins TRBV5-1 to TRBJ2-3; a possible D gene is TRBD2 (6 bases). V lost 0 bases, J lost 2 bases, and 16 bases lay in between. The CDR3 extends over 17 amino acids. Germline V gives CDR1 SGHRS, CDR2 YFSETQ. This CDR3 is CASSLEGTRTLTDTQYF. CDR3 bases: TGCGCCAGCAGCTTGGAGGGGACTCGGACCCTCACAGATACGCAGTATTTT.